This TCR beta chain was found in a study of CD8+CD57+ T cells in acquired aplastic anemia (dated by TCRdb to between 2018 and 2020). Regarding the complete study: On average, sorted CD4+ and CD8+ cells yielded 2.5 to 3.5 ug of extracted DNA, with a range of 0.2 to 27.4 ug. CD8+CD57+ expansion was defined as frequency above the mean frequency observed in healthy subjects. Study-wide findings and limitations: No significant difference in CD8+ Simpson's diversity was found between patients and healthy controls (P=0.060). Twenty-nine CD8+ CDR3 sequences were found to be shared between patients and controls, but these sequences appeared to be highly expressed in patients and within the immunodominant clones of the patients.

Genomic DNA served as template for TCR beta VDJ combination and CDR3 sequence profiling. TCR repertoire sequencing was run on an Illumina HiSeq 2000. The paper's processing steps were these. TRBV/TRBJ rearrangement plots, CDR3 size and DJ length profiles, and Simpson's diversity index were used to evaluate the repertoires. Whichever DNA sequence was most abundant in the deep sequencing data was defined as the immunodominant clone. CDR3 amino acid sequences were checked for sharing between subjects and were compared against published repertoires and the VDJdb database. Starting from the raw public reads, TCRdb applied fastp trimming at Q25, assembled clones with MiXCR and retained in-frame beta chains. Rows with a matching CDR3 protein are joined into one entry that keeps the most common DNA and genes. It is TCRdb's table, rather than the study itself, that gives the V and J calls and clone size. This sample lists roughly 250,000 distinct CDR3 sequences; roughly 82% were detected once. Approximately 40% of the sample comes from the top ten.

Flow cytometry had shown CD8+CD57+ cell expansion in the patients selected for sequencing. Severe acquired aplastic anemia was diagnosed in all patients according to International Study of Aplastic Anemia and Agranulocytosis and Camitta criteria. No therapy had been received by the patients at the time of blood sampling. In the study, sorted CD4+ and CD8+ blood T cells from patients with severe aplastic anemia and from healthy subjects underwent deep sequencing of TCR repertoires. Patients were enrolled in the USA under clinicaltrials.gov protocols 00001620, 01623167, 00001397, 00071045, 00081523 and 00961064. Ficoll-Paque density gradient centrifugation was used to isolate peripheral blood mononuclear cells. Before DNA extraction, CD4+ and CD8+ T cells were sorted with FACS or magnetic beads. V and J lose 2 bases and 0 bases, and a span of 10 bases separates them. The CDR3, from cysteine to phenylalanine, totals 15 residues. The sequence is cut down to CDR3 DNA, 45 bases in frame from base 1. From the germline V gene (reference sequence), CDR1 is LNHNV and CDR2 is YYDKDF.

Comment on this clonotype: Its antigen specificity is not known. No much larger clone is present one base from it, and per-base qualities are unavailable.

This clonotype was obtained from a human donor with aplastic anemia. The sample comprised sorted CD4+, CD8+, or CD8+CD57+ T cells (not recorded which) from PBMCs. The sequence links TRBV15 to TRBJ1-2; matching of 5 bases hints at TRBD1 as the D gene. The CDR3 amino acid sequence is: CATSRQGEANYGYTF. DNA sequence: TGTGCCACCAGCAGACAGGGAGAAGCTAACTATGGCTACACCTTC. Outside the CDR3, residues come from the reference TRBV15 and TRBJ1-2 proteins, so the full variable domain is: DAMVIQNPRYQVTQFGKPVTLSCSQTLNHNVMYWYQQKSSQAPKLLFHYYDKDFNNEADTPDNFQSRRPNTSFCFLDIRSPGLGDTAMYLCATSRQGEANYGYTFGSGTRLTVV.